These T cell receptor beta chains were read from a single sample in a study of human T cells and chemical hapten exposure. TCRdb passed the RACE reads through MiXCR, listing each CDR3 protein once. The data contain approximately 260,000 distinct CDR3 sequences, roughly 7.4% of them singletons. The material sequenced was whole blood, taken in connection with sensitization to the hapten diphenylcyclopropenone (DPC). These receptors all come from a man aged 18 to 30 with alopecia areata. Some clones in this sample may be carry-over from other donors' samples. Each CDR3 is given with its conserved first and last residue. D genes are given only for firm matches. Not all rows give a size; the values are once, few, many and, for expanded clones, a class.

few	TRBV11-2	12	.	TRBJ2-1	TGTGCCAGCAGCTTAGAACTGGGACGCCAGTTCTTC	CASSLELGRQFF
few	TRBV12-3/TRBV12-4	13	.	TRBJ1-1	TGTGCCAGCAGTTTACGGGGGCGGACTGAAGCTTTCTTT	CASSLRGRTEAFF
.	TRBV20-1	18	.	TRBJ1-4	TGCAGTGCTAGAGATCAAAGGGCAGGGGAGGTGACTAATGAAAAACTGTTTTTT	CSARDQRAGEVTNEKLFF
.	TRBV7-3	15	.	TRBJ1-6	TGTGCCAGTTCTCCCGCCGGGACAAGGGGGTCACCCCTCCACTTT	CASSPAGTRGSPLHF
.	TRBV7-9	15	.	TRBJ1-6	TGTGCCAGCAGCTACGACAGCCTTCAGAATTCACCCCTCCACTTT	CASSYDSLQNSPLHF
.	TRBV28	14	TRBD1	TRBJ2-1	TGTGCCAGCAGGGACAGGGGTTTTGGGAATGAGCAGTTCTTC	CASRDRGFGNEQFF
.	TRBV5-1	11	.	TRBJ1-2	TGCGCCAGCCGACAGAACTATGGCTACACCTTC	CASRQNYGYTF
many	TRBV7-3	14	TRBD1	TRBJ1-2	TGTGCCAGCAGCCCTAAGACAGGGGTCTATGGCTACACCTTC	CASSPKTGVYGYTF
.	TRBV30	15	.	TRBJ1-1	TGTGCCTGGAGTGTACGTCGGGGAATGAACACTGAAGCTTTCTTT	CAWSVRRGMNTEAFF
few	TRBV3-1	16	.	TRBJ1-2	TGTGCCAGCAGCCATGGCTTAAGCGGGCAGGCGAATGGCTACACCTTC	CASSHGLSGQANGYTF
few	TRBV6-6	15	TRBD2	TRBJ2-3	TGTGCCAGCAAGGGACTAGCGGGGGCCCGGGATACGCAGTATTTT	CASKGLAGARDTQYF
few	TRBV9	15	TRBD1	TRBJ2-2	TGTGCCAGCAGCGTAGTGACAGGGGAATCGGGGGAGCTGTTTTTT	CASSVVTGESGELFF
.	TRBV7-6	15	.	TRBJ2-3	TGTGCCAGCAGATTGGACCCAGGGGGCACAGATACGCAGTATTTT	CASRLDPGGTDTQYF
.	TRBV27	15	TRBD1	TRBJ2-5	TGTGCCAGCAGTTTATCCGATAACAGGGGGGAGACCCAGTACTTC	CASSLSDNRGETQYF
.	TRBV14	14	.	TRBJ1-6	TGTGCCAGCAGCCAAGATGACAGCTATTCACCCCTCCACTTT	CASSQDDSYSPLHF
.	TRBV7-9	11	.	TRBJ2-3	TGTGCCAGCAGCTTATCAGGGAGGCAGTATTTT	CASSLSGRQYF
.	TRBV6-5	14	TRBD1	TRBJ2-7	TGTGCCAGGACCGTAGACAGGGGGCAGGACGAGCAGTACTTC	CARTVDRGQDEQYF
many	TRBV12-3/TRBV12-4	13	.	TRBJ2-3	TGTGCCAGCAGTTGGCAGAGCACAGATACGCAGTATTTT	CASSWQSTDTQYF
.	TRBV20-1	12	.	TRBJ1-5	TGCAGTGCTAAATGGGGTGATCAGCCCCAGCATTTT	CSAKWGDQPQHF
few	TRBV28	11	.	TRBJ1-2	TGTGCCAGCGACAGCCTTTATGGCTACACCTTC	CASDSLYGYTF
few	TRBV7-2	16	.	TRBJ1-4	TGTGCCAGCAGCTTAAGGTTCGGTGCAACTAATGAAAAACTGTTTTTT	CASSLRFGATNEKLFF
few	TRBV7-2	14	.	TRBJ2-3	TGTGCCAGCAGCCTCCTCTCAGACACAGATACGCAGTATTTT	CASSLLSDTDTQYF
.	TRBV6-5	14	.	TRBJ1-2	TGTGCCAGCAGTTACTCGCAGGGCGTCGGCGGCTACACCTTC	CASSYSQGVGGYTF
.	TRBV28	18	TRBD1	TRBJ1-2	TGTGCCAGCAGTTTACCCGGTGGGTGGCAGGGGGCCTCCTATGGCTACACCTTC	CASSLPGGWQGASYGYTF
few	TRBV4-1	16	.	TRBJ2-7	TGCGCCAGCAGCCAAGAAACAGGTCGTTTCGTCAACGAGCAGTACTTC	CASSQETGRFVNEQYF
.	TRBV29-1	13	.	TRBJ2-5	TGCAGTGCCGAACCGGACAGTCAAGAGACCCAGTACTTC	CSAEPDSQETQYF
.	TRBV6-2/TRBV6-3	16	TRBD2	TRBJ2-1	TGTGCCAGCAGTTACCCTAGCGGGAGATACTACAATGAGCAGTTCTTC	CASSYPSGRYYNEQFF
few	TRBV18	13	TRBD1	TRBJ2-1	TGTGCCAGCTCACCACCGGCAGGGGGTGAGCAGTTCTTC	CASSPPAGGEQFF
.	TRBV24-1	14	.	TRBJ2-3	TGTGCCACCAGTGATTCTGGTAGGGCAGATACGCAGTATTTT	CATSDSGRADTQYF
few	TRBV11-2	15	.	TRBJ1-1	TGTGCCAGCAGCTTATACTGGAAATCGAACACTGAAGCTTTCTTT	CASSLYWKSNTEAFF
.	TRBV25-1	14	.	TRBJ1-5	TGTGCCAGCAGTGAATGGGGATTCAATCAGCCCCAGCATTTT	CASSEWGFNQPQHF
many	TRBV10-3	16	TRBD1	TRBJ2-7	TGTGCCATCAGTGCTTCCCCCGGGACAGGGACCTACGAGCAGTACTTC	CAISASPGTGTYEQYF
few	TRBV5-1	15	.	TRBJ2-7	TGCGCCAGCAGCTTCCCCAGGGCGAGCTCCTACGAGCAGTACTTC	CASSFPRASSYEQYF
many	TRBV5-1	14	.	TRBJ1-1	TGCGCCAGCAGCTCCCTTGGGGCGCGAACTGAAGCTTTCTTT	CASSSLGARTEAFF
.	TRBV29-1	12	.	TRBJ1-5	TGCAGCGTTGCAGGGGTCAATCAGCCCCAGCATTTT	CSVAGVNQPQHF
.	TRBV6-5	15	.	TRBJ1-5	TGTGCCAGCAGGGTAACGGTTTCCAGGAATCAGCCCCAGCATTTT	CASRVTVSRNQPQHF
.	TRBV7-6	16	.	TRBJ1-6	TGTGCCAGCAGCTTAAGGCTCGGTTCTTATAATTCACCCCTCCACTTT	CASSLRLGSYNSPLHF
few	TRBV10-3	14	.	TRBJ2-1	TGTGCCATCAGTGAGTCGAAGAGGAACAATGAGCAGTTCTTC	CAISESKRNNEQFF
many	TRBV5-6	12	.	TRBJ2-5	TGTGCCAGCAGCTTAGGCGCGGAGACCCAGTACTTC	CASSLGAETQYF
few	TRBV20-1	13	TRBD1	TRBJ1-1	TGCAGTGCTGTCAGGGGGGTGGACACTGAAGCTTTCTTT	CSAVRGVDTEAFF